The clone carrying this TCR beta chain was counted between two and nine times. Treatment given: oral pan-JAK inhibitor, 5-10 mg twice daily. The data belong to a study of CD8+ T cells in alopecia areata. With 6 bases removed from V and 2 bases from J, the gap between germline ends came to 11 bases. The CDR3 is 13 amino acids. From germline, CDR1 is MNHNY and CDR2 SVGAGI (reference sequence). The sequencing template was cDNA reverse transcribed from extracted RNA. Generated by immunoSEQ multiplex PCR, the TCRdb table keeps only in-frame clones and is missing some. The table records approximately 100,000 clones, roughly three fifths of them present only once.

This clonotype originated in a human donor with alopecia areata. This specimen consisted of CD8+ T cells sorted from blood, obtained at approximately week 60, from a patient treated with tofacitinib. This rearrangement joins TRBV6-6 to TRBJ2-7; D not resolved. CDR3 sequence reads: CASSANTAYEQYF. The CDR3 DNA sequence: TGTGCCAGCAGCGCAAACACTGCCTACGAGCAGTACTTC.